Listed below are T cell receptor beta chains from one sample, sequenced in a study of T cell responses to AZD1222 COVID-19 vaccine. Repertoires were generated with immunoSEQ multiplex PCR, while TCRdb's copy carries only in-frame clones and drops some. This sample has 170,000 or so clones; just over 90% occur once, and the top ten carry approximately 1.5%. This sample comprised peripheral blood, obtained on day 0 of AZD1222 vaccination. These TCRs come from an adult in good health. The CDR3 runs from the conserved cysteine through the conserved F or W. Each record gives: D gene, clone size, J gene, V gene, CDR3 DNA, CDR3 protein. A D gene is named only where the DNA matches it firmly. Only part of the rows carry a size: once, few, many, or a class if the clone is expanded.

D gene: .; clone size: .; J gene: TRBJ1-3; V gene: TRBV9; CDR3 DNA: TGTGCCAGCAGCGTAGGTGATATTGGGCAGAACTCTGGAAACACCATATATTTT; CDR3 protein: CASSVGDIGQNSGNTIYF
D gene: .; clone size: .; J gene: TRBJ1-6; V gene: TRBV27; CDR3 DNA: TGTGCCAGCAGTTTATCCCAATATTCACCCCTCCACTTT; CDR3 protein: CASSLSQYSPLHF
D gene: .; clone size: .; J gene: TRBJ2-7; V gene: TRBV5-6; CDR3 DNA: TGTGCCAGCAGCGCCTCCTACGAGCAGTACTTC; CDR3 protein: CASSASYEQYF
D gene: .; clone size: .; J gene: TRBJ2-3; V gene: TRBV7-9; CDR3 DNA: TGTGCCAGCAGCTCAGGGAATGGGCAGTATTTT; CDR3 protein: CASSSGNGQYF
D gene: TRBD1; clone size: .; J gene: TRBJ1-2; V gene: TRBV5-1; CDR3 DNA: TGCGCCAGCAGCGTGACAGGGGATGGCTACACCTTC; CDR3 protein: CASSVTGDGYTF
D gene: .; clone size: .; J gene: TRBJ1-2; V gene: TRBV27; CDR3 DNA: TGTGCCAGCAGTTACCGGACGGGCGGCTACACCTTC; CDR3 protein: CASSYRTGGYTF
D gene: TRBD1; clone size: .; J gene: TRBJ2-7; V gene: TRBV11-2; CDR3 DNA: TGTGCCAGCAGCTTAGGGACAGGACGCTCCTACGAGCAGTACTTC; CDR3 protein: CASSLGTGRSYEQYF
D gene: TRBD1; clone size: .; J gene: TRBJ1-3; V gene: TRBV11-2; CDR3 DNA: TGTGCCAGCAGCTTTTCACTGACAGGGGGCGGAAACACCATATATTTT; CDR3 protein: CASSFSLTGGGNTIYF
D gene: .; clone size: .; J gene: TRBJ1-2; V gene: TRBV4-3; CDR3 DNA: TGCGCCAGCAGCCCAGCGGCTGACATGGGGGCGTTGCACTATGGCTACACCTTC; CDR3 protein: CASSPAADMGALHYGYTF
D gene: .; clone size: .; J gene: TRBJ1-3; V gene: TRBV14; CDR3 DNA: TGTGCCAGCAGCCCCCAGGGCCTTGGAAACACCATATATTTT; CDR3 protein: CASSPQGLGNTIYF
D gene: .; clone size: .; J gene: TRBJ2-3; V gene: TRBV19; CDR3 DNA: TGTGCCACTATAGGGGGTGGCACAGATACGCAGTATTTT; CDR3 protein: CATIGGGTDTQYF
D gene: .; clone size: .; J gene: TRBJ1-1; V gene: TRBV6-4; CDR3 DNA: TGTGCCAGCAGCTCCGGGGGGGGGCCTGTTTTGATCACTGAAGCTTTCTTT; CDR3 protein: CASSSGGGPVLITEAFF
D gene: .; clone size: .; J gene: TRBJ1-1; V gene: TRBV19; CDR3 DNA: TGTGCCAGTAGAGAGTCGGGGGCGAACACTGAAGCTTTCTTT; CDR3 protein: CASRESGANTEAFF
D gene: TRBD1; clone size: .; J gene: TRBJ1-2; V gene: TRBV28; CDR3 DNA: TGTGCCAGCACCAACTCGGACAGGGCAGGTGGCTACACCTTC; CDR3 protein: CASTNSDRAGGYTF
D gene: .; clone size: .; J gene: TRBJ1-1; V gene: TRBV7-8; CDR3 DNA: TGTGCCAGCAGCTTAGGGGGGCTGCGCACTGAAGCTTTCTTT; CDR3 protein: CASSLGGLRTEAFF
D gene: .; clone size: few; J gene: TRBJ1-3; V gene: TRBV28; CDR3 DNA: TGTGCCAGCAGTTCGGCGGGAAACACCATATATTTT; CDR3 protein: CASSSAGNTIYF
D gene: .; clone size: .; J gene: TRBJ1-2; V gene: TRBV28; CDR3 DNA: TGTGCCAGCAGACAGGGTCCCTATGGCTACACCTTC; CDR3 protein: CASRQGPYGYTF
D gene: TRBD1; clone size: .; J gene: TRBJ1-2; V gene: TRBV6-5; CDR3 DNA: TGTGCCAGCAGGGGGGACAGGCGGGGAGGCTACACCTTC; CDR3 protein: CASRGDRRGGYTF
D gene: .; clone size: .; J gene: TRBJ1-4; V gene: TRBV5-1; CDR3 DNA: TGCGCCAGCATGTGGCAGCCGAATGAAAAACTGTTTTTT; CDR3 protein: CASMWQPNEKLFF
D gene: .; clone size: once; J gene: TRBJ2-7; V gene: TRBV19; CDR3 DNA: TGTGCCACCGAGGGCCCAAGGCCCCCCTACGAGCAGTACTTC; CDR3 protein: CATEGPRPPYEQYF
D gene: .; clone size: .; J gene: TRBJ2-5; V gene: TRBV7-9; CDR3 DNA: TGTGCCAGCAGCTTAGTCTGGCCCGAAGAGACCCAGTACTTC; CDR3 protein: CASSLVWPEETQYF
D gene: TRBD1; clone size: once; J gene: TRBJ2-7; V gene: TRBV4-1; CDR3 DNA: TGCGCCAGCAGCTGGGGGGGACAGGGGACCTCCTACGAGCAGTACTTC; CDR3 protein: CASSWGGQGTSYEQYF
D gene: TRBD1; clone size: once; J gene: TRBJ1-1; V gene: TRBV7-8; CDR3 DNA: TGTGCCAGCGGACAGGGGAAGAACACTGAAGCTTTCTTT; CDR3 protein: CASGQGKNTEAFF
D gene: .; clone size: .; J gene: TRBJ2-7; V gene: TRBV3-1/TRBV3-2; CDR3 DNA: TGTGCCAGCAGCAGGTCCTCCTACGAGCAGTACTTC; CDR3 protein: CASSRSSYEQYF
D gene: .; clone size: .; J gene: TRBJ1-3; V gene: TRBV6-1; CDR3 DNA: TGTGCCAGCAGTGAAGCCGAGGTCTCTGGAAACACCATATATTTT; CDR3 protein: CASSEAEVSGNTIYF
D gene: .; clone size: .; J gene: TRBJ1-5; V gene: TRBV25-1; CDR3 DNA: TGTGCCAGCAGTGACATTGGGGCAGACAGCAATCAGCCCCAGCATTTT; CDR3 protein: CASSDIGADSNQPQHF
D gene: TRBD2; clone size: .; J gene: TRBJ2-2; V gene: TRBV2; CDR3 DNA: TGTGCCAGCAGTCCCGGGACTAGCTGGGTCGGGGAGCTGTTTTTT; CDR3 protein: CASSPGTSWVGELFF
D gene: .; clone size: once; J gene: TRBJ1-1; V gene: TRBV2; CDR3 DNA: TGTGCCAGCAAGATTAAAGGGGACCTTGAAGCTTTCTTT; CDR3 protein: CASKIKGDLEAFF
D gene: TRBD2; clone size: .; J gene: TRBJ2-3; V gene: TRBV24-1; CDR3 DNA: TGTGCCACCAGTGATCCCAGCGGGGGGGCCTTAGATACGCAGTATTTT; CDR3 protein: CATSDPSGGALDTQYF
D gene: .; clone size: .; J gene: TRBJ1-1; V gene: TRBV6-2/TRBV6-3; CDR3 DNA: TGTGCCAGCAGTTACCTGGGGCGCGTTGGAAGCGAAGCTTTCTTT; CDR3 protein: CASSYLGRVGSEAFF
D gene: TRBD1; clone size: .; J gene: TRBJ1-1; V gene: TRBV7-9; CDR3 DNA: TGTGCCAGCAGCCAAGCCGGGACAGGTGGAAAAGCTTTCTTT; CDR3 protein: CASSQAGTGGKAFF
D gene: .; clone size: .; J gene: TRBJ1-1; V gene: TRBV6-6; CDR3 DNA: TGTGCCAGCAGTTACACCTCGGGGCCCTCTCGCGAGGCTTTCTTT; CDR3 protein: CASSYTSGPSREAFF
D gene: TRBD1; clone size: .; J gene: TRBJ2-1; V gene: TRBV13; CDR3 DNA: TGTGCCAGCAGCACGACTTGGACAGGGCAGTTCTTC; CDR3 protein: CASSTTWTGQFF
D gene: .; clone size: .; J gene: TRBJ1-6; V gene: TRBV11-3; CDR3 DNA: TGTGCCAGCAGCCCCAGGGGTCATAATTCACCCCTCCACTTT; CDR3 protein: CASSPRGHNSPLHF
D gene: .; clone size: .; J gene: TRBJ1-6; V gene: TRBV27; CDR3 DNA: TGTGCCAGCACCTACCGGCGGGGTAATAATTCACCCCTCCACTTT; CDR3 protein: CASTYRRGNNSPLHF
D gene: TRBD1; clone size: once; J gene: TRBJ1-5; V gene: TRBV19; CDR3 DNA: TGTGCCAGTAGTACCCGGGGCAGGGGGCGAAACCAAGATCAGCCCCAGCATTTT; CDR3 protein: CASSTRGRGRNQDQPQHF
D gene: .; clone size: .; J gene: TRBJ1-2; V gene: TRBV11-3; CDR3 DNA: TGTGCCAGCAGCTTAGGGGTCGAAGGCTATGGCTACACCTTC; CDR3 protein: CASSLGVEGYGYTF
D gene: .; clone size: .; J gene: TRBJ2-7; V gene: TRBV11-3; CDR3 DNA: TGTGCCAGCAGCTTAGACGGGAGCTCCTACGAGCAGTACTTC; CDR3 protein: CASSLDGSSYEQYF
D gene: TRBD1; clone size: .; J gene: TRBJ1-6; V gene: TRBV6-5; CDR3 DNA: TGTGCCAGCAGTTATGGGACAGGGAGGAATTCACCCCTCCACTTT; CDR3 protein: CASSYGTGRNSPLHF
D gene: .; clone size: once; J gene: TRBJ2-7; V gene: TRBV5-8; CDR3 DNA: TGTGCCAGCAGCTACTACTGGGCAGGCCGAAACTCCTACGAGCAGTACTTC; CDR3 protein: CASSYYWAGRNSYEQYF
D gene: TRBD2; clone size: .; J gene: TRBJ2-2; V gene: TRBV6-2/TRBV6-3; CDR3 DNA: TGTGCCAGCAGTTACCGGGACTACCCCGATTCTGTCACCGGGGAGCTGTTTTTT; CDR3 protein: CASSYRDYPDSVTGELFF
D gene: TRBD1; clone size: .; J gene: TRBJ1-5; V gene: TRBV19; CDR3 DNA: TGTGCCAGCACCAGACAGGGTGGCAATCAGCCCCAGCATTTT; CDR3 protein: CASTRQGGNQPQHF
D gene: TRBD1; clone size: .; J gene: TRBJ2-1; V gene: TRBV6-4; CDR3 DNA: TGTGCCAGCAGCGAAAGACAGGGCCACTACAATGAGCAGTTCTTC; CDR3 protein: CASSERQGHYNEQFF
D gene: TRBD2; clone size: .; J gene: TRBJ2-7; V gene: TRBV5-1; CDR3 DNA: TGCGCCAGCAGCTTGGGACTAGCGGCAGAGCAGTACTTC; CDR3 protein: CASSLGLAAEQYF
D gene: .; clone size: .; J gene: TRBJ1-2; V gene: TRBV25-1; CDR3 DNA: TGTGCCAGCAGTGAGAATAACTATGGCTACACCTTC; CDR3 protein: CASSENNYGYTF
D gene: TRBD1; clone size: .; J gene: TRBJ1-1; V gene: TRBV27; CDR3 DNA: TGTGCCAGCAGTTTATTCTCGACAGGGGACACTGAAGCTTTCTTT; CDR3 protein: CASSLFSTGDTEAFF
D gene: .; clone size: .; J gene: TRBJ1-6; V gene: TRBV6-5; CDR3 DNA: TGTGCCAGCAGTCGGGGCCATAATTCACCCCTCCACTTT; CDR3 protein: CASSRGHNSPLHF
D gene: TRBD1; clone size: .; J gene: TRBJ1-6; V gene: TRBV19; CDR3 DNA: TGTGCCAGTAGTATAGGACAGGGAGCCGATTCACCCCTCCACTTT; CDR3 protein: CASSIGQGADSPLHF
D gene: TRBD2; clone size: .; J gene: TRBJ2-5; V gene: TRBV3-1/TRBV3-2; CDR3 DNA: TGTGCCAGCAGCCAAAGCGGGGGGGCAAAGACCCAGTACTTC; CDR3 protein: CASSQSGGAKTQYF
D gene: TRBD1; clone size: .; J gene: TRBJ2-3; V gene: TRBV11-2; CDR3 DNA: TGTGCCAGCAGATCAGGGGGAGATACGCAGTATTTT; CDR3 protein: CASRSGGDTQYF
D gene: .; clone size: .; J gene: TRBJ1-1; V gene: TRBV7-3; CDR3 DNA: TGTGCCAGCAGCTTATGGCAGAACACTGAAGCTTTCTTT; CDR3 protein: CASSLWQNTEAFF